This T cell receptor (beta chain) comes out of a study of blood T cell repertoires in COVID-19. Per the germline V gene, CDR1 is MNHEY and CDR2 is SVGEGT. The length of the CDR3 is 17 residues. Trimming at V came to 0 bases and at J to 7 bases, leaving 10 bases not matched to a gene. Self-reported history from a screening survey and questionnaire set each donor's cohort. Measured with immunoSEQ multiplex PCR; TCRdb has only the in-frame clones, and not every one. The sample carries 220,000 or so clones, 70% to 85% recorded once. The TCR sequence derives from a middle-aged woman with acute COVID-19. The material sequenced was PBMCs or T cells enriched from blood (not recorded which). The rearrangement uses TRBV6-2 or TRBV6-3 and TRBJ2-7; 12 bases match TRBD2. CDR3 residues: CASSYSVSGTSGREQYF. The CDR3 DNA is TGTGCCAGCAGTTACTCGGTGTCCGGGACTAGCGGGCGGGAGCAGTACTTC.